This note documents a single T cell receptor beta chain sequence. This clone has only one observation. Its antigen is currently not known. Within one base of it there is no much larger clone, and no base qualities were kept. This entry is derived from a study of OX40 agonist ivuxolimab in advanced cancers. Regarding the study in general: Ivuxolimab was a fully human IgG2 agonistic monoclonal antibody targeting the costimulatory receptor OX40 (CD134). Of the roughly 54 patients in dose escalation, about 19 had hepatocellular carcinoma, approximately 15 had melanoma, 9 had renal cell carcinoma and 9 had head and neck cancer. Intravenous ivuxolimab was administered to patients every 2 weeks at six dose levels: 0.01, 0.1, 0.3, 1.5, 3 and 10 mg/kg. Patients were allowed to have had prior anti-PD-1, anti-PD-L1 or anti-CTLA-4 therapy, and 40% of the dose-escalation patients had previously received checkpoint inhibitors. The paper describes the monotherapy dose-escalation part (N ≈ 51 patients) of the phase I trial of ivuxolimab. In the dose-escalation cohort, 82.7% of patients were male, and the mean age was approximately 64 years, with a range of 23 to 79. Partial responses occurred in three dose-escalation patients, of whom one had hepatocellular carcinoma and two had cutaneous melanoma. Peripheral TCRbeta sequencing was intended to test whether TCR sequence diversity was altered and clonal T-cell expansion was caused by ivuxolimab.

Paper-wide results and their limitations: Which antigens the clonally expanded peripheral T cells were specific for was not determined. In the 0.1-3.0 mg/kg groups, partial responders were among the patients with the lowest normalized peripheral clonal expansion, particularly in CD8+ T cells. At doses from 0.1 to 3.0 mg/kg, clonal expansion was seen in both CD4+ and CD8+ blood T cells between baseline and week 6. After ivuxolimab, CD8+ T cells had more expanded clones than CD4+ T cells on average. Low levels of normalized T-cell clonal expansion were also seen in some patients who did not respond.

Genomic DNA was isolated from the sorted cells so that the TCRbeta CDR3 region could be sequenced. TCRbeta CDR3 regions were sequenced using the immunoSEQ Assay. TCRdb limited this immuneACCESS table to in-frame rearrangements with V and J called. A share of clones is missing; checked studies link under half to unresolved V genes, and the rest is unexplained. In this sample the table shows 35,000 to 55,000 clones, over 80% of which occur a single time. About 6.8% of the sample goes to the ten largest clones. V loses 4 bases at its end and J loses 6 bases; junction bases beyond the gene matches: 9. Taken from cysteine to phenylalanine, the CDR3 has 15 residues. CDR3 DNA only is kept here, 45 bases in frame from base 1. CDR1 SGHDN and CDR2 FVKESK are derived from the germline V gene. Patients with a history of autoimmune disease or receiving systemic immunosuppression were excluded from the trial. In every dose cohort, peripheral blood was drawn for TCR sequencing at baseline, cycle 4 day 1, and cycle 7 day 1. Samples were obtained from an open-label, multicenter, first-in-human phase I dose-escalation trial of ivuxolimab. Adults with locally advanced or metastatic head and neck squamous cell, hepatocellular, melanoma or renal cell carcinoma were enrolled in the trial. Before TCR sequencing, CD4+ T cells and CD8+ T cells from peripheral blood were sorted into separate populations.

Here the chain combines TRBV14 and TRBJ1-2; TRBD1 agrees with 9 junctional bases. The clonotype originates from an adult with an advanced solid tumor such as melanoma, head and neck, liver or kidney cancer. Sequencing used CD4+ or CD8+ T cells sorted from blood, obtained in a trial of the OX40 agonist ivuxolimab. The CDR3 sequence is CASSLVQGARDGYTF. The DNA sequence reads TGTGCCAGCAGCCTAGTACAGGGGGCTAGAGATGGCTACACCTTC.